The rows below give T cell receptor beta chains drawn from one sample of a study of blood T cells in healthy people across ages. TCRdb itself ran the 5' RACE reads through MiXCR, one entry per CDR3 protein. The data contain over 700,000 distinct CDR3 sequences, just under 25% of them singletons. In addition, the sample was reused for a study of T cells of mothers and their children.

Sequencing used blood. The receptor source for this set is a boy between 10 and 17 years old in good health. Both conserved end residues are trimmed from each CDR3. The order of the fields is V gene, J gene, D gene, CDR3 protein. A D gene is named only where the DNA matches it firmly.

V gene: TRBV12-3/TRBV12-4; J gene: TRBJ1-3; D gene: TRBD1; CDR3 protein: ASRRTGTSGNTIY
V gene: TRBV4-1; J gene: TRBJ1-1; D gene: NA; CDR3 protein: ASSPNVRGTEAF
V gene: TRBV12-3/TRBV12-4; J gene: TRBJ1-6; D gene: NA; CDR3 protein: ASSFSSNPYNSPLH
V gene: TRBV21-1; J gene: TRBJ2-4; D gene: NA; CDR3 protein: ASSNLQY
V gene: TRBV11-2; J gene: TRBJ2-3; D gene: TRBD1; CDR3 protein: ASTLTGSDTQY
V gene: TRBV10-3; J gene: TRBJ2-5; D gene: NA; CDR3 protein: AISSTDQETQY
V gene: TRBV5-1; J gene: TRBJ2-3; D gene: TRBD2; CDR3 protein: ASSPRGDPSGTQY
V gene: TRBV20-1; J gene: TRBJ2-5; D gene: NA; CDR3 protein: SARDLGRKETQY
V gene: TRBV6-6; J gene: TRBJ1-1; D gene: NA; CDR3 protein: AGSYSIEGLDTEAF
V gene: TRBV29-1; J gene: TRBJ2-5; D gene: TRBD2; CDR3 protein: SVLAGAETQY
V gene: TRBV28; J gene: TRBJ2-3; D gene: TRBD1; CDR3 protein: ASSLFSDRGTTDTQY
V gene: TRBV4-1; J gene: TRBJ2-5; D gene: NA; CDR3 protein: ASSQVREQGKKTQY
V gene: TRBV2; J gene: TRBJ2-5; D gene: NA; CDR3 protein: ASSEVHKQY
V gene: TRBV28; J gene: TRBJ2-1; D gene: TRBD2; CDR3 protein: ASSRTSGILSEQF
V gene: TRBV19; J gene: TRBJ2-2; D gene: NA; CDR3 protein: ASTEGGFGELF
V gene: TRBV2; J gene: TRBJ1-4; D gene: NA; CDR3 protein: ASGGFRAANEKLF
V gene: TRBV12-3/TRBV12-4; J gene: TRBJ1-5; D gene: NA; CDR3 protein: ATKVSNQPQH
V gene: TRBV5-1; J gene: TRBJ1-4; D gene: TRBD1; CDR3 protein: VSSSDRPNEKLF
V gene: TRBV3-1; J gene: TRBJ2-3; D gene: TRBD1; CDR3 protein: ASSPEGQGSDTQY
V gene: TRBV5-5; J gene: TRBJ2-5; D gene: NA; CDR3 protein: ASSVEGRPQETQY
V gene: TRBV9; J gene: TRBJ1-2; D gene: TRBD1; CDR3 protein: ASSAYGQGLNYGYT
V gene: TRBV7-9; J gene: TRBJ2-5; D gene: NA; CDR3 protein: ASSFDTRQETQY
V gene: TRBV19; J gene: NA; D gene: TRBD1; CDR3 protein: ARTQRDRGYNEQF
V gene: TRBV27; J gene: TRBJ2-1; D gene: NA; CDR3 protein: ASSLFGGQYNEQF
V gene: TRBV5-1; J gene: TRBJ2-5; D gene: NA; CDR3 protein: ASSLQDTLRETQY
V gene: TRBV29-1; J gene: TRBJ2-2; D gene: NA; CDR3 protein: SVEVGQNTGELF
V gene: TRBV7-2; J gene: TRBJ2-5; D gene: NA; CDR3 protein: ASSLVGEIETQY
V gene: TRBV4-1; J gene: TRBJ2-7; D gene: NA; CDR3 protein: ASSHNGPGEYGEQY
V gene: TRBV6-5; J gene: NA; D gene: NA; CDR3 protein: ASSPGGGFEQY
V gene: TRBV12-3/TRBV12-4; J gene: NA; D gene: TRBD2; CDR3 protein: ASSFSASGSNEQF
V gene: TRBV29-1; J gene: TRBJ2-6; D gene: TRBD1; CDR3 protein: SVGQGGSGANVLT
V gene: TRBV7-2; J gene: TRBJ2-7; D gene: TRBD2; CDR3 protein: ASSGGDAEFLSSYEQY
V gene: TRBV29-1; J gene: TRBJ2-5; D gene: NA; CDR3 protein: SGFEETQY
V gene: TRBV6-1; J gene: TRBJ2-1; D gene: NA; CDR3 protein: ASTYQNLVGYNEQF
V gene: TRBV7-2; J gene: TRBJ2-3; D gene: TRBD2; CDR3 protein: ASSLGGGTTDTQY
V gene: TRBV7-2; J gene: TRBJ2-7; D gene: TRBD1; CDR3 protein: ASSVDRDVDEQY
V gene: TRBV7-9; J gene: TRBJ1-2; D gene: NA; CDR3 protein: ATTLEGDGYT
V gene: TRBV29-1; J gene: NA; D gene: TRBD2; CDR3 protein: SVAGVSNEQF
V gene: TRBV11-3; J gene: TRBJ2-2; D gene: NA; CDR3 protein: ASSLLAAGTGELF
V gene: TRBV27; J gene: TRBJ2-5; D gene: NA; CDR3 protein: ASSFHVQETQY
V gene: TRBV5-1; J gene: TRBJ1-4; D gene: NA; CDR3 protein: ASRAEEATNEKLF
V gene: TRBV7-9; J gene: TRBJ2-5; D gene: TRBD2; CDR3 protein: ASSLVGIGGLGETQY
V gene: TRBV29-1; J gene: NA; D gene: TRBD2; CDR3 protein: SVEELAGWETQY
V gene: TRBV6-6; J gene: TRBJ2-3; D gene: TRBD2; CDR3 protein: ASIPGGGTDTQY
V gene: TRBV6-1; J gene: TRBJ2-1; D gene: NA; CDR3 protein: ASAIRGQTSYNEQF
V gene: TRBV6-1; J gene: TRBJ1-5; D gene: TRBD1; CDR3 protein: ASSAGTGGIQPQH
V gene: TRBV7-2; J gene: TRBJ1-4; D gene: NA; CDR3 protein: ASSLYYSNEKLF
V gene: TRBV2; J gene: TRBJ2-2; D gene: NA; CDR3 protein: ASTQEGESGELF
V gene: TRBV9; J gene: TRBJ2-1; D gene: TRBD2; CDR3 protein: ASSALTSGAYNEQF
V gene: TRBV9; J gene: TRBJ2-1; D gene: NA; CDR3 protein: ASSVAIAGWGNEQF
V gene: TRBV12-5; J gene: TRBJ1-2; D gene: TRBD1; CDR3 protein: ASGLGTDYGYT